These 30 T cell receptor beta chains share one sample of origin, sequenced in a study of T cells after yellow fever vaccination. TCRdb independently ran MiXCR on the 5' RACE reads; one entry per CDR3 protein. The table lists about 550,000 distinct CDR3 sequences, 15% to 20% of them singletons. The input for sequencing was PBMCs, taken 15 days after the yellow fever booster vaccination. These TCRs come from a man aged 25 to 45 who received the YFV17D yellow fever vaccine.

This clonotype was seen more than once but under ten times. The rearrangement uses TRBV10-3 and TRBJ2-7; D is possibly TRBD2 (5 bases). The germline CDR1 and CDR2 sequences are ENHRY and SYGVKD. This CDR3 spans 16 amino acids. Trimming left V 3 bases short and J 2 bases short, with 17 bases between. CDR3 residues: CAISDLVLGKPYEQYF. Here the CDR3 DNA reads TGTGCCATCAGTGATTTGGTCCTCGGGAAACCCTACGAGCAGTACTTC.

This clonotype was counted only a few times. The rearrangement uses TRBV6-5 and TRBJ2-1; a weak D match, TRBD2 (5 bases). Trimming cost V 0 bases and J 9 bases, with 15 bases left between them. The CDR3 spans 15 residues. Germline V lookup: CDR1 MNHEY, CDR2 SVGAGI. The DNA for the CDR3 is TGTGCCAGCAGTTACTCCGGACTCCCCTCGGTTGAGCAGTTCTTC. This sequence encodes CASSYSGLPSVEQFF.

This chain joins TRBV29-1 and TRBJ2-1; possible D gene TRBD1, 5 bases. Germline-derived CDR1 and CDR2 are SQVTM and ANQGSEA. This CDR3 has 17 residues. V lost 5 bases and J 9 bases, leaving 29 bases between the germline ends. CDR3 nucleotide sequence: TGCAGCGTTAAACCCGACCGTGAAAGACAGTACATGGTTGAGCAGTTCTTC. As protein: CSVKPDRERQYMVEQFF.

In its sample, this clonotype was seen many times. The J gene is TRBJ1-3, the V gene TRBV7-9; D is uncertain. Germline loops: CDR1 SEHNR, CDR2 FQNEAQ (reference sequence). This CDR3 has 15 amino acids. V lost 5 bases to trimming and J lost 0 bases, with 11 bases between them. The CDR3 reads CASSPRGSSGNTIYF. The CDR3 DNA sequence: TGTGCCAGCAGCCCCCGGGGAAGCTCTGGAAACACCATATATTTT.

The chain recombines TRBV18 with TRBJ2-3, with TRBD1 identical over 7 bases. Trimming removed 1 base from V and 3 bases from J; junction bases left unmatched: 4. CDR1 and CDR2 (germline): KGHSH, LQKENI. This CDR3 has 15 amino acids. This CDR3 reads CASSPQTGDTDTQYF. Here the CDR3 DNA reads TGTGCCAGCTCACCACAAACAGGGGATACAGATACGCAGTATTTT.

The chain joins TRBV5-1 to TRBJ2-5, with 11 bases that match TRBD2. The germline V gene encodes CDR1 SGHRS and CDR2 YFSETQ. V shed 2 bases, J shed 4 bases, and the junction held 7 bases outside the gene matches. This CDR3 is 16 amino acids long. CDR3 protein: CASSLLAGGFGETQYF. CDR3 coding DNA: TGCGCCAGCAGCTTATTAGCGGGAGGGTTCGGAGAGACCCAGTACTTC.

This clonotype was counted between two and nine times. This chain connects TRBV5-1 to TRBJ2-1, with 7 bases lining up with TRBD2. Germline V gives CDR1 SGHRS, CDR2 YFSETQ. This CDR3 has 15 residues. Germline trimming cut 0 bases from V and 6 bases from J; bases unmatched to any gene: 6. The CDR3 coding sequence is TGCGCCAGCAGCTTGGACGGGAGGCCAGCCAATGAGCAGTTCTTC. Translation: CASSLDGRPANEQFF.

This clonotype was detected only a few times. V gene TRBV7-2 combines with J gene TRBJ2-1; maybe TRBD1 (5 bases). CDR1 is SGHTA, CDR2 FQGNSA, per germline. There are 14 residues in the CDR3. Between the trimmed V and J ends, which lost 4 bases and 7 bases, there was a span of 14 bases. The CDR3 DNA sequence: TGTGCCAGCAGCTCAGTCAGGGTTCGGAATGAGCAGTTCTTC. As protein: CASSSVRVRNEQFF. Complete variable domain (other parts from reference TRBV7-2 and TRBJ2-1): GAGVSQSPSNKVTEKGKDVELRCDPISGHTALYWYRQSLGQGLEFLIYFQGNSAPDKSGLPSDRFSAERTGGSVSTLTIQRTQQEDSAVYLCASSSVRVRNEQFFGPGTRLTVL.

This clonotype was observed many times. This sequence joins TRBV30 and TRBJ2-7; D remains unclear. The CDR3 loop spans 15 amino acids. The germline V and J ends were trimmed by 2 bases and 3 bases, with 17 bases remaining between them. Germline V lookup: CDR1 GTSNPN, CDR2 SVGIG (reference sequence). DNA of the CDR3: TGTGCCTGGAGTATCGCCCTACCATCTCTCTACGAGCAGTACTTC. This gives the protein CAWSIALPSLYEQYF.

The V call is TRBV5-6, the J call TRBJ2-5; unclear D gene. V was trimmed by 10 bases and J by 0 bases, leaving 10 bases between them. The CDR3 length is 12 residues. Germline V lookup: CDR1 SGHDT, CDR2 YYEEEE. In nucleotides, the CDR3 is TGTGCCGGAAGTTCGTACCAAGAGACCCAGTACTTC. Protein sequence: CAGSSYQETQYF.

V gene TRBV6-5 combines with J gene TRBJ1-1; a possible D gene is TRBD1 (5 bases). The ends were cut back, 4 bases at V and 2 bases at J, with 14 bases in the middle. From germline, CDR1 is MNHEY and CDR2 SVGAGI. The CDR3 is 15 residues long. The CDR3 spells CASSFRRGINTEAFF. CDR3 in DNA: TGTGCCAGCAGTTTCCGGAGGGGAATCAACACTGAAGCTTTCTTT.

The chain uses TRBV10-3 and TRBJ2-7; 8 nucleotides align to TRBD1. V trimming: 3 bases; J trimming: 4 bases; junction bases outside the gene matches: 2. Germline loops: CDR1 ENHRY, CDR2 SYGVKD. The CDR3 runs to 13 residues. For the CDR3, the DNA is TGTGCCATCAGTGAAAACAGGGGGTACGAGCAGTACTTC. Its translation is CAISENRGYEQYF.

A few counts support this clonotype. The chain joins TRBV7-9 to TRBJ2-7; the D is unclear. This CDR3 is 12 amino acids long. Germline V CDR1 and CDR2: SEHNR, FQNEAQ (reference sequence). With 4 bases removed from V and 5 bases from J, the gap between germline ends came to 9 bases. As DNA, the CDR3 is TGTGCCAGCAGCTCCCGAGCCCACGAGCAGTACTTC. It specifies CASSSRAHEQYF.

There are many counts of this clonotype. CDR3 sequence reads: CASSPGQANTEAFF. CDR3 nucleotides: TGTGCCAGCTCACCGGGACAGGCGAACACTGAAGCTTTCTTT. V gene TRBV18 combines with J gene TRBJ1-1; TRBD1 matches 8 bases. CDR1 is KGHSH and CDR2 is LQKENI in the germline V gene. Unmatched junction bases numbered 1, after V lost 3 bases and J lost 1 base. This CDR3 comprises 14 residues. Drawing the rest from reference TRBV18 and TRBJ1-1, the complete variable domain is NAGVMQNPRHLVRRRGQEARLRCSPMKGHSHVYWYRQLPEEGLKFMVYLQKENIIDESGMPKERFSAEFPKEGPSILRIQQVVRGDSAAYFCASSPGQANTEAFFGQGTRLTVV.

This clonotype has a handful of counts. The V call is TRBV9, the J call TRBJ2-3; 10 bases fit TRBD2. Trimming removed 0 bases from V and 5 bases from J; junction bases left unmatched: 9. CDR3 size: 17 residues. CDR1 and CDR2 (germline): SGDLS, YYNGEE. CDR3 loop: CASSVELSGRAEDTQYF. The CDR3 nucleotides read TGTGCCAGCAGCGTAGAGTTAAGCGGGAGGGCCGAAGATACGCAGTATTTT. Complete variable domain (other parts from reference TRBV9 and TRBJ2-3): DSGVTQTPKHLITATGQRVTLRCSPRSGDLSVYWYQQSLDQGLQFLIQYYNGEERAKGNILERFSAQQFPDLHSELNLSSLELGDSALYFCASSVELSGRAEDTQYFGPGTRLTVL.

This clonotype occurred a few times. The CDR3 nucleotides are TGCGCCAGCAAGGCTACTAGCGGGATCAATGAGCAGTTCTTC. Amino acids: CASKATSGINEQFF. The genes are TRBV5-1 and TRBJ2-1; 10 bases agree with TRBD2. V was clipped by 6 bases and J by 6 bases; unmatched bases: 6. Germline lookup yields CDR1 SGHRS and CDR2 YFSETQ. The CDR3 loop spans 14 amino acids.

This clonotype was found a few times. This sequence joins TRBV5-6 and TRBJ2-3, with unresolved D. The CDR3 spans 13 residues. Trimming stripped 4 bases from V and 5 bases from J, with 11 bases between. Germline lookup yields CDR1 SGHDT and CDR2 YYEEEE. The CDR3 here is CASSTRVGDTQYF. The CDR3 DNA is TGTGCCAGCAGCACCCGGGTCGGAGATACGCAGTATTTT.

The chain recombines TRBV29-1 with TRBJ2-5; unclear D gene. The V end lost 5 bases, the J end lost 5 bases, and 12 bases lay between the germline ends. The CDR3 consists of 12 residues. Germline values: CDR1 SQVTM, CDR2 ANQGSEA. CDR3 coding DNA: TGCAGCGTTTGGGAACCCGGTGAGACCCAGTACTTC. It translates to CSVWEPGETQYF. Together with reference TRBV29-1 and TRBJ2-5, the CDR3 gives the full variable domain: SAVISQKPSRDICQRGTSLTIQCQVDSQVTMMFWYRQQPGQSLTLIATANQGSEATYESGFVIDKFPISRPNLTFSTLTVSNMSPEDSSIYLCSVWEPGETQYFGPGTRLLVL.

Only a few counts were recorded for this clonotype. In nucleotides, the CDR3 is TGTGCCAGCAGCAAAAAACGGACTCTACCGTATAGCAATCAGCCCCAGCATTTT. Residues: CASSKKRTLPYSNQPQHF. The chain links TRBV21-1 to TRBJ1-5. TRBV21-1 is a pseudogene segment. The CDR3 consists of 18 residues.

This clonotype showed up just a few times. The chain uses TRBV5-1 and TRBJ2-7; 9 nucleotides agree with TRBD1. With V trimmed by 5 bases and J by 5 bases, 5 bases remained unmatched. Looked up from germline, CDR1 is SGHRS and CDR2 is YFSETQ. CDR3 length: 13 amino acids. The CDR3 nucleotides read TGCGCCAGCAGAACAGGGGGCGGGGACGAGCAGTACTTC. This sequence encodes CASRTGGGDEQYF.

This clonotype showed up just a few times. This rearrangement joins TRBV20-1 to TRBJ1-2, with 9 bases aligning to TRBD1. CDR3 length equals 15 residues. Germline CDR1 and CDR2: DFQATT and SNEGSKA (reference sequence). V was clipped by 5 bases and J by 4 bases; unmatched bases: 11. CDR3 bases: TGCAGTGCTTTTTCTACAGGGGGCGGAAGCTATGGCTACACCTTC. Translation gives CSAFSTGGGSYGYTF.

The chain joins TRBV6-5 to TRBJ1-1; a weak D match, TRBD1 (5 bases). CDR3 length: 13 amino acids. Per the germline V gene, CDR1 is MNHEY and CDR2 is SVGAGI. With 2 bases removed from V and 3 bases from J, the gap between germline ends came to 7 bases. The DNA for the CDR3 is TGTGCCAGCAGTTACGACAGCTACACTGAAGCTTTCTTT. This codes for CASSYDSYTEAFF.

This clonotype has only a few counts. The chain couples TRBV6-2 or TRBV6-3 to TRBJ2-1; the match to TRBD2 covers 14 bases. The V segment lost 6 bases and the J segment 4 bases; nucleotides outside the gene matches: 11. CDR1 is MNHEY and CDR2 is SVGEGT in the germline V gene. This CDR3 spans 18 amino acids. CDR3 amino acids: CASSLGTSGSVRYNEQFF. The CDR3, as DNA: TGTGCCAGCAGCCTCGGGACTAGCGGGAGCGTACGGTACAATGAGCAGTTCTTC.

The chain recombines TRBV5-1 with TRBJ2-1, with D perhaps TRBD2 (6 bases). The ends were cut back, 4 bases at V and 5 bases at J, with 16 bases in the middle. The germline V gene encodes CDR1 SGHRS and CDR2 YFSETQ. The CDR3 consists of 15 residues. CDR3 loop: CASSRIGTRDNEQFF. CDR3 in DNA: TGCGCCAGCAGCCGGATCGGGACTCGGGACAATGAGCAGTTCTTC.

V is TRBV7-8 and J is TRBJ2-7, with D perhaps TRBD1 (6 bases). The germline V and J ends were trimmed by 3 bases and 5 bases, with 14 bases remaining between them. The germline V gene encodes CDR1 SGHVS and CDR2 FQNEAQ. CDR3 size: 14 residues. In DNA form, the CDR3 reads TGTGCCAGCAGCTTGAGCCCTACAGGGAACGAGCAGTACTTC. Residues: CASSLSPTGNEQYF.

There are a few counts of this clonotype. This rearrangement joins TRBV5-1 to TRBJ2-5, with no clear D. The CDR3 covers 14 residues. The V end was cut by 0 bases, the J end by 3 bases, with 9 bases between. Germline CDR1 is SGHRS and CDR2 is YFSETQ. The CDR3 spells CASSLGHMKETQYF. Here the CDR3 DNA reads TGCGCCAGCAGCTTGGGACATATGAAAGAGACCCAGTACTTC.

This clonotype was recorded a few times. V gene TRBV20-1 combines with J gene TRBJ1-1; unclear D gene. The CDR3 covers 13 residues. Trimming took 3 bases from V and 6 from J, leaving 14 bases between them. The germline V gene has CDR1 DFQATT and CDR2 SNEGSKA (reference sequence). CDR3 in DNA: TGCAGTGCTAGTTTCGCCTTGGCTGCTGAAGCTTTCTTT. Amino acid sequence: CSASFALAAEAFF.

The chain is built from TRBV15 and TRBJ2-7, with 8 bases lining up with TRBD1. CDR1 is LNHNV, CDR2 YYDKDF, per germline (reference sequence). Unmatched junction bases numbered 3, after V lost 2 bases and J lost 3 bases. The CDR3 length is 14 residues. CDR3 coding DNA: TGTGCCACCAGCAGACGTGACAGGGGCTACGAGCAGTACTTC. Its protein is CATSRRDRGYEQYF. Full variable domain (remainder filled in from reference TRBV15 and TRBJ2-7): DAMVIQNPRYQVTQFGKPVTLSCSQTLNHNVMYWYQQKSSQAPKLLFHYYDKDFNNEADTPDNFQSRRPNTSFCFLDIRSPGLGDTAMYLCATSRRDRGYEQYFGPGTRLTVT.

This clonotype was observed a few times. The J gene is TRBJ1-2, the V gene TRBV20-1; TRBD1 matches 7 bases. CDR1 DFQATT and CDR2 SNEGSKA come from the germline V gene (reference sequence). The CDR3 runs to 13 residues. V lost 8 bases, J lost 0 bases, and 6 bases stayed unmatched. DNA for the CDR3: TGCAGTTCCTCGGACAGGACTAACTATGGCTACACCTTC. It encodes CSSSDRTNYGYTF.

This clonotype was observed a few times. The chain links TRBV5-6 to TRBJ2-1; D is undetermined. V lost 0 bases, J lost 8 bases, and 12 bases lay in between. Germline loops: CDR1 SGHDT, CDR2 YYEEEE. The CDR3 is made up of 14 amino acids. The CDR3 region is CASSLGTVEHEQFF. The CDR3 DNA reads TGTGCCAGCAGCTTGGGGACGGTGGAGCATGAGCAGTTCTTC.